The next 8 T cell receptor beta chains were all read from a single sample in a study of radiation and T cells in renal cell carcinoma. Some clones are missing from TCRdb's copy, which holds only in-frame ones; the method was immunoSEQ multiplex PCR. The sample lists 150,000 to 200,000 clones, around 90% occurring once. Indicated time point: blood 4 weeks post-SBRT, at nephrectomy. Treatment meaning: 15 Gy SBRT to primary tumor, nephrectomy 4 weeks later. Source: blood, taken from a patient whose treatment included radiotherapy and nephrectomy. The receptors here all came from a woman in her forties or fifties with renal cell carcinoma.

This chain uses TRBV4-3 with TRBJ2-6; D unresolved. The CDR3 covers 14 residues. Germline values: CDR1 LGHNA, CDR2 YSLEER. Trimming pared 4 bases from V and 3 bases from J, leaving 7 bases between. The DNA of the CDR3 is TGCGCCAGCAGCCTTTACTTTGGGGCCAACGTCCTGACTTTC. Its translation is CASSLYFGANVLTF.

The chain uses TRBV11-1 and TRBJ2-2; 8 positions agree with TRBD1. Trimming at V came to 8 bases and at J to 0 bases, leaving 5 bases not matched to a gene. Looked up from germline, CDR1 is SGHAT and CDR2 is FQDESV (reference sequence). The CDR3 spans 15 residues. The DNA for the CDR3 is TGTGCCAGCGACAGGGGCGGTTCGAACACCGGGGAGCTGTTTTTT. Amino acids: CASDRGGSNTGELFF.

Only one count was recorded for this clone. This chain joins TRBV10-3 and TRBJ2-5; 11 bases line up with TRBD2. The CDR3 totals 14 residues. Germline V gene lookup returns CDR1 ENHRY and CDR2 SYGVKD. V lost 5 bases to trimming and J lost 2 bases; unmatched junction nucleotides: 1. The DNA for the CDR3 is TGTGCCATCAGTCGACTAGCGGGGCAAGAGACCCAGTACTTC. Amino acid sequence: CAISRLAGQETQYF.

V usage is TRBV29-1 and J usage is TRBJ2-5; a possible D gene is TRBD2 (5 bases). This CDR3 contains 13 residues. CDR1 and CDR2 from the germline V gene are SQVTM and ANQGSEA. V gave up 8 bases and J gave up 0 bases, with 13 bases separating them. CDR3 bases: TGCAGCTCCAGGCGCGGGTACCAAGAGACCCAGTACTTC. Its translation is CSSRRGYQETQYF.

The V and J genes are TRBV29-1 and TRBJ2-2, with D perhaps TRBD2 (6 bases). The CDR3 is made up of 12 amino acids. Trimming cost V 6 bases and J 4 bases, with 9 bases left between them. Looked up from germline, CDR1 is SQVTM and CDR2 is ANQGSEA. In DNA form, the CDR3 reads TGCAGCGTCGGACTAAGCACCGGGGAGCTGTTTTTT. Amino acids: CSVGLSTGELFF.

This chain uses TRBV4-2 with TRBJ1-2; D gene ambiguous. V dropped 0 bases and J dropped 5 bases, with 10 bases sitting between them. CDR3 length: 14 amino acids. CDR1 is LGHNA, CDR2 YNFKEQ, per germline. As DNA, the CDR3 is TGTGCCAGCAGCCAAGATGGGCGGGATTATGGCTACACCTTC. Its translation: CASSQDGRDYGYTF.

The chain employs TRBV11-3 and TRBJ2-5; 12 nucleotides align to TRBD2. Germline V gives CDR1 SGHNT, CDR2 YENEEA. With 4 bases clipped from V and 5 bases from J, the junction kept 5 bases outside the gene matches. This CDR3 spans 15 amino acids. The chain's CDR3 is CASSSASGGAETQYF. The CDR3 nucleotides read TGTGCCAGCAGCTCCGCTAGCGGGGGGGCCGAGACCCAGTACTTC.

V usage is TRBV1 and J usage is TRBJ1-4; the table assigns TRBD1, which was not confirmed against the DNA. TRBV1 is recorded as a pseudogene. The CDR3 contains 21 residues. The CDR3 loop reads CTSSQPGPRASKGATNEKLFF. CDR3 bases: TGCACCAGCAGCCAACCCGGGCCCCGGGCCTCAAAGGGGGCAACTAATGAAAAACTGTTTTTT.